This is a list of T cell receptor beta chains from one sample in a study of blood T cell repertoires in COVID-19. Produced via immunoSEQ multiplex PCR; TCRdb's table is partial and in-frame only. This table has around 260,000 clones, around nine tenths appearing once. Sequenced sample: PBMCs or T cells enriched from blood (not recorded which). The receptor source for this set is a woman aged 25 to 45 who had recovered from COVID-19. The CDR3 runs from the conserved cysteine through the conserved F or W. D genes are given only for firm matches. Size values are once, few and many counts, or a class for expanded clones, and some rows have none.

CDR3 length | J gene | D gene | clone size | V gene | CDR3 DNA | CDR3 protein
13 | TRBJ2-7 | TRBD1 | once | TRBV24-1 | TGTGCCACCAGTGATGACAGGGGTCGCGAGCAGTACTTC | CATSDDRGREQYF
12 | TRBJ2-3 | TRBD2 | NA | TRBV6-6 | TGTGCCAGCAGGGGACTACCGGATACGCAGTATTTT | CASRGLPDTQYF
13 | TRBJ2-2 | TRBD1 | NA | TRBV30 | TGTGCCTGGAGTAGGGGGCCCATCGGGGAGCTGTTTTTT | CAWSRGPIGELFF
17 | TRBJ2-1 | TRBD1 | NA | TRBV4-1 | TGCGCCAGCACCCTGGTTGGGGGACAGGGATTTTCAAATGAGCAGTTCTTC | CASTLVGGQGFSNEQFF
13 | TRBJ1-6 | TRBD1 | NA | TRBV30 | TGTGCCTGGCAGGGACAGGGTAATTCACCCCTCCACTTT | CAWQGQGNSPLHF
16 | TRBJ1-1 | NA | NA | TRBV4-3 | TGCGCCAGCAGCCATTTAACGGGGGAAGGGAACACTGAAGCTTTCTTT | CASSHLTGEGNTEAFF
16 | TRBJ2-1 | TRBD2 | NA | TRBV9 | TGTGCCAGCAGCGTAGGGGTAGCGGGACACTACAATGAGCAGTTCTTC | CASSVGVAGHYNEQFF
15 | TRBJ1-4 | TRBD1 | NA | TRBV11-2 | TGTGCCAGCAGCTTGGGACAGGGAAGTAATGAAAAACTGTTTTTT | CASSLGQGSNEKLFF
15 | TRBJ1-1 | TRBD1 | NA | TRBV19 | TGTGCCAGTAGTATAGGGGACAGGAGGAGTGTTGAAGCTTTCTTT | CASSIGDRRSVEAFF
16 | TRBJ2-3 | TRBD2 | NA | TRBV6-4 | TGTGCCAGCAGTCCCGTAGGAGCGGGAGGGCTAAATACGCAGTATTTT | CASSPVGAGGLNTQYF
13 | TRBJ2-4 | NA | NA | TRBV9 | TGTGCCAGCAGCCCGGGAACTACAAACATTCAGTACTTC | CASSPGTTNIQYF
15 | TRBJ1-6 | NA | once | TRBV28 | TGTGCCAGCAGTTTAACAGGGACAAGTAATTCACCCCTCCACTTT | CASSLTGTSNSPLHF
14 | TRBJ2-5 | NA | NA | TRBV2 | TGTGCCAGCAGTGGGACAGCTTCCCAAGAGACCCAGTACTTC | CASSGTASQETQYF
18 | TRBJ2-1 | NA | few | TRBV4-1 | TGCGCCAGCAGCCAAGTTATAGTTCTCCAGGGTATCTCCAATGAGCAGTTCTTC | CASSQVIVLQGISNEQFF
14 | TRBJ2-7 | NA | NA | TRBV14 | TGTGCCAGCAGCCCCCTCCGTAGCGGCTACGAGCAGTACTTC | CASSPLRSGYEQYF
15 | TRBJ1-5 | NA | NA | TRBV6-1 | TGTGCCAGCAGTGACCGAGACTTTAGCAATCAGCCCCAGCATTTT | CASSDRDFSNQPQHF
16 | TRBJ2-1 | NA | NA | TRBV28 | TGTGCCAGCAGCCCCGAGGCCCTCAGCTCCTACAATGAGCAGTTCTTC | CASSPEALSSYNEQFF
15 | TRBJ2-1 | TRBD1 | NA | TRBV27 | TGTGCCAGCAGTTCTACAGGGGGCCCCTACAATGAGCAGTTCTTC | CASSSTGGPYNEQFF
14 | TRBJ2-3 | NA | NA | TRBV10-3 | TGTGCCATCAGTGAGTCAACGGGCACAGATACGCAGTATTTT | CAISESTGTDTQYF
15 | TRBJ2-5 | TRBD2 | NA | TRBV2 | TGTGCCAGCAGTATAGCGGGAGGCCAAGTAGGGACCCAGTACTTC | CASSIAGGQVGTQYF
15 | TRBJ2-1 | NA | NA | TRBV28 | TGTGCCAGCAGTCCCACCCCCCTTGGCCACAATGAGCAGTTCTTC | CASSPTPLGHNEQFF
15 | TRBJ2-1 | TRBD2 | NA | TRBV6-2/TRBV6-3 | TGTGCCAGCAGTTCTACTAGCGGGAGGTTGTATGAGCAGTTCTTC | CASSSTSGRLYEQFF